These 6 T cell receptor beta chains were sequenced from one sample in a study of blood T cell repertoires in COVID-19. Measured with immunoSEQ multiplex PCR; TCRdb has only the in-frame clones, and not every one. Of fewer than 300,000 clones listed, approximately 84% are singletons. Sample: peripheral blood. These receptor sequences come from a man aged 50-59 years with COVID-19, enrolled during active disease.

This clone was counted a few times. This CDR3 is CASSSPGGSATVFF. The CDR3 region has the DNA TGTGCCAGCAGTTCGCCAGGGGGGTCCGCAACGGTGTTTTTT. The J gene is TRBJ1-4, the V gene TRBV28, with TRBD1 matching over 7 bases. The CDR3 loop spans 14 amino acids. J lost 15 bases, V lost 4 bases, and 14 bases had no gene match. Germline CDR1 reads MDHEN; CDR2 reads SYDVKM.

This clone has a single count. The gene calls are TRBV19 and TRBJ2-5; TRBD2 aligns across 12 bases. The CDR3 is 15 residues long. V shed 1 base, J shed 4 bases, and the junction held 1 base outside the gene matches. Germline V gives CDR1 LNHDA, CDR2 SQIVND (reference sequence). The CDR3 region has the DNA TGTGCCAGTAGTATAGTACTAGCGGGGGGAGAGACCCAGTACTTC. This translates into CASSIVLAGGETQYF.

The CDR3 reads CASRFPQGADYEQYF. The CDR3, as DNA: TGTGCCAGCAGGTTCCCCCAGGGGGCGGATTACGAGCAGTACTTC. The V and J genes are TRBV6-4 and TRBJ2-7, with TRBD1 matching over 8 bases. There are 15 residues in the CDR3. V shed 6 bases, J shed 4 bases, and the junction held 11 bases outside the gene matches. Germline V lookup: CDR1 MRHNA, CDR2 SNTAGT.

In DNA, the CDR3 is TGTGCCAGTAAGCGGGGCGGGTACGCAGGGGCCAACGTCCTGACTTTC. Translated: CASKRGGYAGANVLTF. The chain carries TRBV19 and TRBJ2-6; 7 nucleotides align to TRBD2. This CDR3 comprises 16 residues. Germline trimming cut 7 bases from V and 4 bases from J; bases unmatched to any gene: 10. Germline values: CDR1 LNHDA, CDR2 SQIVND (reference sequence).

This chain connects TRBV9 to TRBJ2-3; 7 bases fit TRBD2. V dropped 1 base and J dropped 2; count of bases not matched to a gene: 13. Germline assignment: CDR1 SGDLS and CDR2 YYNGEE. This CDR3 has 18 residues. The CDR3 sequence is CASSVFPLSGTYTDTQYF. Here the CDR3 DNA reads TGTGCCAGCAGCGTATTTCCCTTAAGCGGGACCTACACAGATACGCAGTATTTT.

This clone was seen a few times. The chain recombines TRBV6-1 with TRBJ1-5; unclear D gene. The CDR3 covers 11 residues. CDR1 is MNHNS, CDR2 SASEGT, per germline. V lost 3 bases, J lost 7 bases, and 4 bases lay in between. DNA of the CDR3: TGTGCCAGCAGTGATAGCCAGCCCCAGCATTTT. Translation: CASSDSQPQHF.